This TCR beta chain comes out of a study of identical twins (dated by TCRdb to 2016 to 2017). With regard to the full study: TCR alpha and beta repertoires from monozygotic twins, unrelated adults of various ages and cord blood were deep-sequenced to test whether fetal clonotypes persist. Replicate twin experiments were performed at different times using different library preparation protocols to rule out contamination.

Note on this clonotype: Its antigen is not yet known. No base-level quality is on record; no much larger clone is a single base apart.

Every donor in the study was a healthy Caucasian. Three unrelated non-twin adults were also sequenced: a male aged 18 to 29, a male aged 50 to 60 and a female aged 50 to 60. Miltenyi CD45RO+ enrichment and human naive T-cell isolation kits were used to isolate memory (CD45RO+) and naive T cells from PBMC. Relative to germline, V is missing 4 bases and J is missing 5 bases, with 11 bases of the junction outside any gene match. CDR1 and CDR2 are drawn from the germline V gene: KGHDR, SFDVKD. The CDR3 goes from the cysteine to the phenylalanine over 16 residues. Just the 48-base CDR3 DNA is kept, in frame starting at base 1. Library preparation used 5' RACE. This sample was sequenced with an Illumina HiSeq 2000. Template switching added a universal primer binding site, and the final cDNA carried a unique molecular identifier that allowed TCR cDNA molecules to be counted accurately. First-strand cDNA for TCR alpha and beta chains was synthesized from specific primers in the conserved constant-segment region. To control for contamination, every cDNA library was double barcoded, receiving both a SMART-Mk sample barcode and Illumina barcodes. TruSeq adapter sequences, together with Illumina sample barcodes, were added in two successive PCR steps. The TCR alpha and beta cDNA libraries were sequenced on the Illumina HiSeq platform using custom primers. In the paper's pipeline: Unique molecular identifiers were extracted from raw reads with MiGEC, and CDR3 positions were determined with MiXCR. For each individual, recombination models were inferred using an EM algorithm with the repgenHMM and IGoR tools. The tcR package in R was used for shared clonotype analysis, with sharing normalized by the product of cloneset sizes. To study raw recombination without the effects of thymic and clonal selection, out-of-frame nonproductive sequences were analyzed. TCRdb handled the public reads itself, with Q25 trimming in fastp and clone calling in MiXCR, and kept productive beta chains. Identical CDR3 protein sequences are pooled into one entry, listed with their most common genes and DNA. In this record, the V and J calls reflect TCRdb's handling and not the investigators' own analysis. For this sample the table gives 420,000 or so distinct CDR3 sequences, of which around a sixth were detected only once. 9% to 15% of the sample is in the top ten clones.

Broader findings and caveats from the paper: Invariant T cells such as MAIT and iNKT could partly confound zero-insertion analyses, although diverse VJ usage argued against such confounding for most clonotypes. Compared with coincidental sharing between unrelated individuals, out-of-frame TCR alpha sequences shared between twins had an excess of sequences with low generation probability. Abundant cord blood beta clonotypes had fewer insertions, young adult naive repertoires showed a similar but weaker trend, and memory repertoires showed no such trend. Because the same donors could not be followed over many years, the conclusions relied on cross-sectional statistical analysis. In beta out-of-frame sequences, excess twin sharing was weaker, because having fewer shared sequences lowered the signal-to-noise ratio. Out-of-frame TCR alpha sharing in monozygotic twins was systematically underestimated by recombination models, whereas sharing between unrelated individuals was in agreement with the recombination models.

The TCR originated in a man between 45 and 60 years old in good health. Sequenced: naive T cells sorted from blood. The cell subset or site tag for this specimen amounts to: cells isolated with a human naive T-cell isolation kit. The receptor chain draws on TRBV24-1 and TRBJ2-5, and TRBD2 matches 8 of the central bases. The nucleotide sequence is TGTGCCACCAGTGACCAGTTAGCGGGGAGCTACGAGACCCAGTACTTC. Its translation is CATSDQLAGSYETQYF.